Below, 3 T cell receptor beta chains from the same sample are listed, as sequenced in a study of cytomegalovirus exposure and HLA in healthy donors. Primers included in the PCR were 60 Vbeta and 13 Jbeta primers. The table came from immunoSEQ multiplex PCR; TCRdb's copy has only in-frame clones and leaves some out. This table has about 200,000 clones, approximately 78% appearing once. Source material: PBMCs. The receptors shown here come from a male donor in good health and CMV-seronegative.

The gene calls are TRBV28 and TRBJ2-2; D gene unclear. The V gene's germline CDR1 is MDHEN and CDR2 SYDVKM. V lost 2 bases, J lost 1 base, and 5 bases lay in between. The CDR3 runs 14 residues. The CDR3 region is CASSLLKNTGELFF. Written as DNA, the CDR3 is TGTGCCAGCAGTTTACTTAAGAACACCGGGGAGCTGTTTTTT.

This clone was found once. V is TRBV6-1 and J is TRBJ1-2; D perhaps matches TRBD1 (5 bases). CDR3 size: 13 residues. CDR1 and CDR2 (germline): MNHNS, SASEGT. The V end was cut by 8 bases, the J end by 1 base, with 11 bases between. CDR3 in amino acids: CASARQYNYGYTF. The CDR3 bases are TGTGCCAGCGCTAGACAGTATAACTATGGCTACACCTTC.

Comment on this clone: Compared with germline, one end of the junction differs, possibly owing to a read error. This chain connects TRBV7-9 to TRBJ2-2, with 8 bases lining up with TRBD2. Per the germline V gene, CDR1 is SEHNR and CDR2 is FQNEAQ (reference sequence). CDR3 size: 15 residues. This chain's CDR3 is CSSSLHGRAGGELFF. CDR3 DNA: TGTTCCAGCAGCTTACACGGGAGGGCCGGCGGGGAGCTGTTTTTT.